The 30 T cell receptor beta chains presented below share a single source sample, sequenced in a study of shared clonotypes between healthy human individuals. Method: immunoSEQ multiplex PCR; TCRdb's copy keeps in-frame clones and lacks some. The sample shows some 2,500,000 clones, more than 85% of them seen only once. Sequenced input: naive CD4+ T cells from PBMCs. Subset: CD45RA+ positively selected. These receptors were taken from a man aged 18 to 29 in good health. Some clones in this sample may be carry-over from other donors' samples.

CDR3 sequence: CASSLVADGGYTF. Written as DNA, the CDR3 is TGTGCCAGCAGTTTAGTCGCAGATGGGGGCTACACCTTC. This chain uses TRBV27 with TRBJ1-2, with D unclear. The germline gives CDR1 MNHEY, CDR2 SMNVEV (reference sequence). The CDR3 totals 13 residues. V shed 2 bases and J shed 8 bases, with 12 bases lying between them.

V gene TRBV4-1 combines with J gene TRBJ1-4; D remains unclear. Germline-derived CDR1 and CDR2 are MGHRA and YSYEKL. The CDR3 extends over 12 amino acids. The V gene lost 4 bases and the J gene lost 4 bases, with 4 bases spanning the gap. CDR3 in DNA: TGCGCCAGCAGCCCCCTTAATGAAAAACTGTTTTTT. Translation gives CASSPLNEKLFF.

Details on this clone: In the same sample, other DNA sequences code for this CDR3. CDR3 amino acids: CASSPVLNTEAFF. The CDR3 DNA sequence: TGTGCCAGCTCACCAGTACTGAACACTGAAGCTTTCTTT. The chain is built from TRBV18 and TRBJ1-1; D not certain. The CDR3 length is 13 residues. Germline CDR1 and CDR2: KGHSH and LQKENI. The V and J ends lost 2 bases and 0 bases respectively, with 4 bases between them.

Here the CDR3 reads CASREPPQGLAYEQYF. The CDR3 coding sequence is TGTGCCAGTAGAGAGCCCCCCCAGGGTCTTGCGTACGAGCAGTACTTC. The chain recombines TRBV19 with TRBJ2-7, with D tentatively TRBD1 (5 bases). CDR3 length equals 16 residues. Germline CDR1 is LNHDA and CDR2 is SQIVND (reference sequence). Trimming stripped 6 bases from V and 4 bases from J, with 22 bases between.

The DNA for the CDR3 is TGTGCCAGCAGTTCCGGGACTAGCGGGAGTTCTTACGAGCAGTACTTC. It codes for CASSSGTSGSSYEQYF. This chain uses TRBV7-8 with TRBJ2-7, with 14 bases that match TRBD2. Trimming removed 6 bases from V and 4 bases from J; junction bases left unmatched: 8. In germline, CDR1 is SGHVS, CDR2 FQNEAQ. The CDR3 sequence is 16 residues long.

V is TRBV27 and J is TRBJ2-1, with 13 bases matching TRBD2. CDR1 and CDR2 from the germline V gene are MNHEY and SMNVEV (reference sequence). There are 16 residues in the CDR3. V lost 3 bases, J lost 4 bases, and 3 bases stayed unmatched. Here the CDR3 DNA reads TGTGCCAGCAGTTTGCCGACTAGCGGGAGGTACAATGAGCAGTTCTTC. Protein product: CASSLPTSGRYNEQFF.

V gene TRBV4-2 combines with J gene TRBJ2-1; a weak D match, TRBD2 (5 bases). Germline V gene lookup returns CDR1 LGHNA and CDR2 YNFKEQ. V was trimmed by 4 bases and J by 5 bases, leaving 15 bases between them. The CDR3 contains 15 residues. CDR3 DNA sequence: TGTGCCAGCAGCCCTCAGACGGGATCCGACAATGAGCAGTTCTTC. Its translation is CASSPQTGSDNEQFF.

Note on this clone: Additional DNA sequences in this sample encode the identical CDR3. The chain recombines TRBV19 with TRBJ2-7, with 9 bases aligning to TRBD1. This CDR3 spans 16 amino acids. The germline V gene has CDR1 LNHDA and CDR2 SQIVND (reference sequence). J lost 3 bases, V lost 2 bases, and 8 bases had no gene match. The CDR3 nucleotides are TGTGCCAGTAGTATACTACCGGGACAGGGAAGCTACGAGCAGTACTTC. Its translation is CASSILPGQGSYEQYF.

The chain couples TRBV19 to TRBJ2-3; D is unresolved. V shed 0 bases and J shed 1 base, with 11 bases lying between them. From germline, CDR1 is LNHDA and CDR2 SQIVND (reference sequence). The CDR3 has 16 residues. CDR3 bases: TGTGCCAGTAGTATAGAGTTGGGCGGAGGCACAGATACGCAGTATTTT. This gives the protein CASSIELGGGTDTQYF.

The chain is built from TRBV28 and TRBJ2-1, with 8 positions matching TRBD1. V trimming: 10 bases; J trimming: 4 bases; junction bases outside the gene matches: 9. The CDR3 is made up of 14 amino acids. Germline CDR1 MDHEN, CDR2 SYDVKM. The CDR3 DNA follows: TGTGCCACTGGGGCTGGACAGGGATACAATGAGCAGTTCTTC. Its translation: CATGAGQGYNEQFF.

The chain links TRBV2 to TRBJ2-6; 7 bases fit TRBD1. CDR1 is SNHLY, CDR2 FYNNEI, per germline. The CDR3 runs to 17 residues. Germline trimming cut 4 bases from V and 0 bases from J; bases unmatched to any gene: 6. The CDR3: CASSGTGWNSGANVLTF. The CDR3 DNA follows: TGTGCCAGCAGTGGGACAGGTTGGAACTCTGGGGCCAACGTCCTGACTTTC.

The V and J genes are TRBV7-7 and TRBJ2-5; D gene uncertain. V was clipped by 5 bases and J by 5 bases, with 18 bases between them. The CDR3 is 15 amino acids. From germline, CDR1 is SSHAT and CDR2 FNYEAQ (reference sequence). The CDR3 is CASSRSPRKEETQYF. DNA for the CDR3: TGTGCCAGCAGCCGATCACCCCGAAAGGAGGAGACCCAGTACTTC.

The chain recombines TRBV20-1 with TRBJ1-5; D gene unclear. The V end was cut by 7 bases, the J end by 6 bases, with 10 bases between. There are 11 residues in the CDR3. Germline assignment: CDR1 DFQATT and CDR2 SNEGSKA (reference sequence). DNA for the CDR3: TGCAGTGGAGCGAGTGGTCAGCCCCAGCATTTT. This gives the protein CSGASGQPQHF.

The CDR3 sequence is CASSQEWTGVYNEQFF. In nucleotides, the CDR3 is TGCGCCAGCAGCCAAGAGTGGACAGGAGTCTACAATGAGCAGTTCTTC. The chain is built from TRBV4-1 and TRBJ2-1; 7 bases agree with TRBD1. The V gene's germline CDR1 is MGHRA and CDR2 YSYEKL. CDR3 size: 16 residues. The ends lost 0 bases at V and 3 bases at J; junction bases unmatched: 5.

J is TRBJ1-1 and V is TRBV2, with 7 bases matching TRBD1. V shed 10 bases and J 1 base; nucleotides not matched to a gene: 3. In germline, CDR1 is SNHLY, CDR2 FYNNEI. The CDR3 covers 12 residues. The CDR3 sequence: CANRGANTEAFF. As DNA, the CDR3 is TGTGCCAACAGGGGAGCGAACACTGAAGCTTTCTTT.

This clone was seen a single time. The chain couples TRBV28 to TRBJ1-1, with D perhaps TRBD1 (6 bases). V was shortened by 6 bases and J by 7 bases, with 21 bases between the two germline ends. The length of the CDR3 is 15 residues. CDR1 is MDHEN, CDR2 SYDVKM, per germline. The CDR3 DNA sequence: TGTGCCAGCAGAACTCCGACAGGAGTTCTACTTGAAGCTTTCTTT. It encodes CASRTPTGVLLEAFF.

A single count supports this clone. The genes are TRBV5-4 and TRBJ2-3; D gene unclear. V shed 3 bases and J shed 0 bases, with 8 bases lying between them. In germline, CDR1 is SGHNT, CDR2 YYREEE (reference sequence). The CDR3 spans 14 residues. The CDR3 here is CASSSPRSTDTQYF. DNA for the CDR3: TGTGCCAGCAGCTCCCCCAGAAGCACAGATACGCAGTATTTT. The full variable domain, with the rest looked up from reference TRBV5-4 and TRBJ2-3, is ETGVTQSPTHLIKTRGQQVTLRCSSQSGHNTVSWYQQALGQGPQFIFQYYREEENGRGNFPPRFSGLQFPNYSSELNVNALELDDSALYLCASSSPRSTDTQYFGPGTRLTVL.

The chain joins TRBV6-4 to TRBJ2-3; D uncertain. Germline assignment: CDR1 MRHNA and CDR2 SNTAGT. Trimming removed 8 bases from V and 5 bases from J, with 11 bases in between. The CDR3 extends over 12 amino acids. The CDR3 nucleotides are TGTGCCAGCTACGACTGGGTAGATACGCAGTATTTT. Its translation: CASYDWVDTQYF.

The chain has TRBV4-3 and TRBJ2-3; possibly TRBD1 or TRBD2 for D (5 bases each). V gave up 0 bases and J gave up 4 bases, with 11 bases separating them. The CDR3 consists of 15 residues. CDR1 and CDR2 from the germline V gene are LGHNA and YSLEER. CDR3 residues: CASSQEQGVADTQYF. The CDR3 DNA is TGCGCCAGCAGCCAAGAGCAGGGAGTGGCAGATACGCAGTATTTT.

V usage is TRBV19 and J usage is TRBJ1-2, with 7 bases matching TRBD1. The CDR3 has 13 amino acids. Germline V gives CDR1 LNHDA, CDR2 SQIVND (reference sequence). V shed 4 bases and J 7 bases; nucleotides not matched to a gene: 6. CDR3 coding DNA: TGTGCCAGTAGTACAGGACAGGCGGCTGGCTACACCTTC. This translates into CASSTGQAAGYTF.

The genes are TRBV18 and TRBJ2-4; 9 bases line up with TRBD1. Germline CDR1 and CDR2: KGHSH and LQKENI. The V segment lost 4 bases and the J segment 6 bases; nucleotides outside the gene matches: 4. The CDR3 contains 14 residues. The CDR3 region is CASSRDRDANIQYF. DNA for the CDR3: TGTGCCAGCTCACGGGACAGGGACGCAAACATTCAGTACTTC.

This clone was counted once. This CDR3 reads CASSGPGTGGYNEQFF. The CDR3 DNA follows: TGCGCCAGCAGCGGCCCCGGGACAGGGGGCTACAATGAGCAGTTCTTC. The rearrangement links TRBV5-1 to TRBJ2-1, with 11 bases matching TRBD1. Germline V gives CDR1 SGHRS, CDR2 YFSETQ. This CDR3 has 16 residues. J lost 3 bases, V lost 4 bases, and 6 bases had no gene match.

This chain uses TRBV6-5 with TRBJ2-7; TRBD2 aligns across 9 bases. V shed 0 bases and J 3 bases; nucleotides not matched to a gene: 6. The V gene's germline CDR1 is MNHEY and CDR2 SVGAGI. The CDR3 sequence is 16 residues long. The CDR3 loop is CASSYSLAGSDYEQYF. The CDR3 DNA sequence: TGTGCCAGCAGTTACTCTCTAGCGGGATCGGACTACGAGCAGTACTTC.

This rearrangement joins TRBV28 to TRBJ1-3, with D unresolved. The V gene's germline CDR1 is MDHEN and CDR2 SYDVKM. V was shortened by 3 bases and J by 0 bases, with 6 bases between the two germline ends. The CDR3 sequence is 14 residues long. Written as DNA, the CDR3 is TGTGCCAGCAGTTTGGAAATCTCTGGAAACACCATATATTTT. This encodes CASSLEISGNTIYF.

The CDR3 sequence: CASSLDSGGYNEQFF. The CDR3 bases are TGTGCCAGCAGCTTAGATAGCGGGGGGTACAATGAGCAGTTCTTC. This chain joins TRBV11-3 and TRBJ2-1; 10 nucleotides match TRBD2. Germline V gives CDR1 SGHNT, CDR2 YENEEA. J lost 4 bases, V lost 0 bases, and 0 bases had no gene match. The CDR3 is 15 amino acids.

In regard to this clone: An end of the junction differs from the germline gene, which may be a read error. V and J are TRBV14 and TRBJ2-7; D possibly corresponds to TRBD2 (5 bases). Per the germline V gene, CDR1 is SGHDN and CDR2 is FVKESK. The CDR3 runs to 13 residues. CDR3 residues: CASSQGHSGEQYF. CDR3 DNA: TGTGCCAGCAGTCAAGGCCACAGCGGCGAGCAGTACTTC.

The genes are TRBV28 and TRBJ1-6; D remains ambiguous. Germline CDR1 and CDR2: MDHEN and SYDVKM. The V and J ends lost 6 bases and 13 bases respectively, with 16 bases between them. This CDR3 is built from 13 residues. The CDR3 bases are TGTGCCAGCAGCTCACCCCACCGTCGGCCCCTCCACTTT. Translated: CASSSPHRRPLHF. Full variable domain (remainder filled in from reference TRBV28 and TRBJ1-6): DVKVTQSSRYLVKRTGEKVFLECVQDMDHENMFWYRQDPGLGLRLIYFSYDVKMKEKGDIPEGYSVSREKKERFSLILESASTNQTSMYLCASSSPHRRPLHFGNGTRLTVT.

The chain recombines TRBV6-5 with TRBJ2-1, with 7 bases fitting TRBD2. The CDR3 spans 16 residues. In germline, CDR1 is MNHEY, CDR2 SVGAGI. Trimming cost V 4 bases and J 7 bases; bases outside gene matches: 13. The CDR3 spells CASSSAPGLLPNEQFF. The CDR3 region has the DNA TGTGCCAGCAGTTCAGCCCCGGGACTATTACCTAATGAGCAGTTCTTC.

J is TRBJ1-1 and V is TRBV18, with D possibly being TRBD1 (5 bases). Germline-derived CDR1 and CDR2 are KGHSH and LQKENI. The V end lost 4 bases, the J end lost 0 bases, and 9 bases lay between the germline ends. This CDR3 contains 14 residues. CDR3 residues: CASSLRDVNTEAFF. The CDR3 region has the DNA TGTGCCAGCTCACTGCGGGACGTGAACACTGAAGCTTTCTTT. The entire variable domain, with the rest obtained from reference TRBV18 and TRBJ1-1, is as follows: NAGVMQNPRHLVRRRGQEARLRCSPMKGHSHVYWYRQLPEEGLKFMVYLQKENIIDESGMPKERFSAEFPKEGPSILRIQQVVRGDSAAYFCASSLRDVNTEAFFGQGTRLTVV.

The gene calls are TRBV11-2 and TRBJ2-2; 8 bases are shared with TRBD1. Germline V gives CDR1 SGHAT, CDR2 FQNNGV. This CDR3 spans 15 amino acids. Trimming cost V 1 base and J 7 bases; bases outside gene matches: 5. DNA of the CDR3: TGTGCCAGCAGCTTAGGACAGGGGTTTGGCGGGGAGCTGTTTTTT. Translated: CASSLGQGFGGELFF.